This TCR beta chain was observed in a study of PD-1 blockade in classical Hodgkin lymphoma. Study-wide points: Baseline TCR diversity was reportedly lower in newly diagnosed patients than in healthy donors. It was reported as lower still in relapsed/refractory patients.

Comment on this clone: Antigen specificity is unknown.

Sequenced by immunoSEQ multiplex PCR; TCRdb stores in-frame clones only, minus some. The data contain 20,000 to 25,000 clones, 89% of them singletons. Documented time point: newly diagnosed, previously untreated cHL patient sample. With magnetic negative selection, CD4+ T cells were purified from PBMCs that had been thawed. Investigators turned to newly diagnosed, untreated classical Hodgkin lymphoma PBMCs for comparison. V lost 0 bases, J lost 5 bases, and 17 bases lay in between. Germline loops: CDR1 SGHTS, CDR2 YDEGEE. This CDR3 comprises 16 residues. Material for sequencing was CD4+ T cells from blood. This clonotype was obtained from a human donor with classical Hodgkin lymphoma. This chain links TRBV5-8 with TRBJ2-5; D is possibly TRBD2 (5 bases). Here the CDR3 DNA reads TGTGCCAGCAGCTTGGCCGGCAGCCTAGCCCTGGAGACCCAGTACTTC. Translating it yields CASSLAGSLALETQYF.